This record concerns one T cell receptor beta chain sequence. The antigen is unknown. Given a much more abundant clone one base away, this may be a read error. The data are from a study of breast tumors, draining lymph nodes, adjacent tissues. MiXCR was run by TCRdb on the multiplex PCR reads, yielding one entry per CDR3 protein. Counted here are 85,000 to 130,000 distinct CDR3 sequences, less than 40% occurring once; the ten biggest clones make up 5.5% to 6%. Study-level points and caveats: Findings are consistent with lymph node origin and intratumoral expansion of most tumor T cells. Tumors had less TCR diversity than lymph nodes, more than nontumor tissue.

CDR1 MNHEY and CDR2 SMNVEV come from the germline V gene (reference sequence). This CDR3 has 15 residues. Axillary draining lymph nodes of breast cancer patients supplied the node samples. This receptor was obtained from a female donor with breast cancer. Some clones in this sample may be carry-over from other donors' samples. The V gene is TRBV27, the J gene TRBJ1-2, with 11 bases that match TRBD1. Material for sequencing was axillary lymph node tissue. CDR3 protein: CASSRTGGADYCYTF. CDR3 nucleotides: TGTGCCAGCAGTCGGACAGGGGGCGCGGACTATTGCTACACCTTC.